A selection of T cell receptor beta chains follows, all from one sample in a study of CD8+ T cells in alopecia areata. Here immunoSEQ multiplex PCR was the method, and the copy in TCRdb shows in-frame clones only, minus some. The data show 130,000 or so clones, 45% to 50% seen once. What was sequenced was NKG2D-low CD8+ T cells sorted from blood. These TCRs come from a human donor with alopecia areata. Each CDR3 is given with its conserved first and last residue. A D gene is named only where the DNA matches it firmly. Rows give clone size only sometimes, using once, few, many, or a class for an expanded clone.

v_gene	d_gene	j_gene	abundance	CDR3nt	CDR3aa
TRBV5-1	TRBD2	TRBJ2-7	.	TGCGCCAGCAGCGAAGGACTAGCAATAACCTACGAGCAGTACTTC	CASSEGLAITYEQYF
TRBV29-1	.	TRBJ1-2	.	TGCAGCGTTGAGATCAGGGGCCTTAACTATGGCTACACCTTC	CSVEIRGLNYGYTF
TRBV29-1	.	TRBJ2-1	.	TGCAGCGTTGAAGGAGAGGCAGGACACAATGAGCAGTTCTTC	CSVEGEAGHNEQFF
TRBV30	TRBD2	TRBJ2-3	.	TGTGCCTGGGGAACTAGCGGGGGAACAAGCACAGATACGCAGTATTTT	CAWGTSGGTSTDTQYF
TRBV29-1	TRBD2	TRBJ2-1	.	TGCAGCGTTGACATGGTCGCTAGCGGGAGGCCCTCCGATGAGCAGTTCTTC	CSVDMVASGRPSDEQFF
TRBV4-3	TRBD2	TRBJ2-7	.	TGCGCCAGCAGCCCCCGGGAGGGGCTCTCCTACGAGCAGTACTTC	CASSPREGLSYEQYF
TRBV30	.	TRBJ1-3	.	TGTGCCTGGGACAGCGTGCGTGGAAACACCATATATTTT	CAWDSVRGNTIYF
TRBV28	TRBD2	TRBJ2-7	medium-sized	TGTGCCAGCGCCCTCCGACTAGCGGCCAACTACGAGCAGTACTTC	CASALRLAANYEQYF
TRBV14	.	TRBJ2-5	.	TGTGCCAGCAGCCAAGAGACGGGCGGGGAGACCCAGTACTTC	CASSQETGGETQYF
TRBV13	.	TRBJ2-7	.	TGTGCCAGCAGCTTACGCCAGACCGCCTACGAGCAGTACTTC	CASSLRQTAYEQYF
TRBV5-1	TRBD2	TRBJ2-5	few	TGCGCCAGCAGCTTGACCGGACTTCCTGCACCGGGGGGCCAAGAGACCCAGTACTTC	CASSLTGLPAPGGQETQYF
TRBV7-2	.	TRBJ1-1	.	TGTGCCAGCAGCTTAGGGACGGGGAACACTGAAGCTTTCTTT	CASSLGTGNTEAFF
TRBV30	.	TRBJ2-1	.	TGTGCCTGGAGTGTAGGCGGCTACAATGAGCAGTTCTTC	CAWSVGGYNEQFF
TRBV29-1	TRBD1	TRBJ2-2	.	TGCAGCGTTGCCCCCCGGGACAGGGCGACCGGGGAGCTGTTTTTT	CSVAPRDRATGELFF
TRBV30	.	TRBJ2-1	.	TGTGCCTGGGCGGGGGCCCCTAATGAGCAGTTCTTC	CAWAGAPNEQFF
TRBV19	TRBD1	TRBJ2-6	.	TGTGCCAGTAGTCCAGACAGGGGTTCTGGGGCCAACGTCCTGACTTTC	CASSPDRGSGANVLTF
TRBV29-1	.	TRBJ1-2	few	TGCAGCGTCCCGACACTGAACTATGGCTACACCTTC	CSVPTLNYGYTF
TRBV20-1	.	TRBJ1-2	few	TGCAGTGCTACGTCTAACTATGGCTACACCTTC	CSATSNYGYTF
TRBV9	.	TRBJ2-7	few	TGTGCCAGCAGCGTGGCTGGGGCAGAGGATGAGCAGTACTTC	CASSVAGAEDEQYF
TRBV28	TRBD2	TRBJ2-3	.	TGTGCCAGCAGCCCCAGGACTAGCGGGGGGACAGATACGCAGTATTTT	CASSPRTSGGTDTQYF
TRBV5-1	.	TRBJ2-1	.	TGCGCCAGCAGGGTCGGCTTTCCACCTTCTAATGAGCAGTTCTTC	CASRVGFPPSNEQFF
TRBV6-6	.	TRBJ1-5	.	TGTGCCAGCAGCCTCTCGGGGAGCAATCAGCCCCAGCATTTT	CASSLSGSNQPQHF
TRBV7-9	TRBD1	TRBJ2-2	few	TGTGCCAGCAGCTTAGAGGGGGCCACACACACCGGGGAGCTGTTTTTT	CASSLEGATHTGELFF
TRBV6-5	.	TRBJ2-1	few	TGTGCCAGCAGTTACGAAAGCTCCTACAATGAGCAGTTCTTC	CASSYESSYNEQFF
TRBV29-1	.	TRBJ2-7	few	TGCAGCGCCGAGGGGTACGAGCAGTACTTC	CSAEGYEQYF
TRBV29-1	.	TRBJ2-2	few	TGCAGCGTCTATGCCCACGAATACGGGGAGCTGTTTTTT	CSVYAHEYGELFF
TRBV15	.	TRBJ2-7	.	TGTGCCACCAGCAGAGGGCAGGACTACGAGCAGTACTTC	CATSRGQDYEQYF
TRBV7-9	TRBD2	TRBJ2-5	.	TGTGCCAGCAGCTTAGAACTAGCGACACCGCAAGAGACCCAGTACTTC	CASSLELATPQETQYF
TRBV29-1	.	TRBJ1-1	.	TGCAGCGTTGAAGCAGGCGGGTACACTGAAGCTTTCTTT	CSVEAGGYTEAFF
TRBV2	.	TRBJ2-7	once	TGTGCCAGCGGTTTAGCTTACGAGCAGTACTTC	CASGLAYEQYF
TRBV2	TRBD2	TRBJ2-1	.	TGTGCCAGCGCGGGACTAGCGGGGGATTTGGTCTTC	CASAGLAGDLVF
TRBV5-1	TRBD1	TRBJ2-5	.	TGCGCCAGCAGTTGGGACAGGGGAGAGACCCAGTACTTC	CASSWDRGETQYF
TRBV27	.	TRBJ1-2	.	TGTGCCAGCAGCCCTACACCTAACTATGGCTACACCTTC	CASSPTPNYGYTF
TRBV18	TRBD1	TRBJ1-5	.	TGTGCCAGCTCACCCCGGACAGGGGACTATCAGCCCCAGCATTTT	CASSPRTGDYQPQHF
TRBV29-1	.	TRBJ2-5	.	TGCAGCGTTGAAGATTGGGAGACCCAGTACTTC	CSVEDWETQYF
TRBV2	TRBD1	TRBJ2-2	few	TGTGCCAGCAGTCAAGGGACAGGGAAATACACCGGGGAGCTGTTTTTT	CASSQGTGKYTGELFF
TRBV5-1	.	TRBJ2-1	few	TGCGCCAGCACGGGGCTAGGGTTAAATGAGCAGTTCTTC	CASTGLGLNEQFF
TRBV14	TRBD1	TRBJ2-7	.	TGTGCCAGCAGCCAAGACCCCAGACAGGGGACTGAGCTCGAGCAGTACTTC	CASSQDPRQGTELEQYF
TRBV29-1	.	TRBJ2-6	.	TGCAGCGTTCTTTCAGGGACTGGGGCCAACGTCCTGACTTTC	CSVLSGTGANVLTF
TRBV5-1	.	TRBJ2-1	.	TGCGCCAGCAGCTTGGACGCGGACCCGGCCGGAGATGAGCAGTTCTTC	CASSLDADPAGDEQFF
TRBV29-1	.	TRBJ2-7	.	TGCAGCGTTTCGGACAGCCTGCAGTACTTC	CSVSDSLQYF
TRBV27	.	TRBJ2-5	.	TGTGCCAGCAGTACTGGAGAGACCCAGTACTTC	CASSTGETQYF
TRBV7-8	.	TRBJ2-1	.	TGTGCCAGCAGCTCCTTAGCGGCCGGGGGCAATGAGCAGTTCTTC	CASSSLAAGGNEQFF
TRBV7-9	.	TRBJ1-2	few	TGTGCCAGCAGCTTAGGAGGGATCTACACCTTC	CASSLGGIYTF
TRBV28	.	TRBJ2-3	.	TGTGCCAGCAGTTTGGAGAACACAGATACGCAGTATTTT	CASSLENTDTQYF
TRBV2	.	TRBJ2-7	.	TGTGCCAGCTGTAACTACGAGCAGTACTTC	CASCNYEQYF
TRBV7-9	TRBD2	TRBJ2-7	few	TGTGCCAGCAGCTTAGGGGCAAGCGGGGGCGGCGAGCAGTACTTC	CASSLGASGGGEQYF
TRBV28	.	TRBJ2-3	few	TGTGCCAGTTGGGCCAGGGATGGCACAGATACGCAGTATTTT	CASWARDGTDTQYF
TRBV30	TRBD1	TRBJ2-1	.	TGTGCCTGGAGTGGAGCGACAGGGGGCCATGAGCAGTTCTTC	CAWSGATGGHEQFF
TRBV28	.	TRBJ2-3	few	TGTGCCAGCAAGAAGCGGGCGGCCACAGATACGCAGTATTTT	CASKKRAATDTQYF
TRBV7-9	.	TRBJ2-1	.	TGTGCCAGCAGCTTAGTCCCCGCGGGATCCTACAATGAGCAGTTCTTC	CASSLVPAGSYNEQFF
TRBV29-1	TRBD2	TRBJ2-1	.	TGCAGCGTTCTAGGACTAGCGGGAGGGAGGAGCTCCTACAATGAGCAGTTCTTC	CSVLGLAGGRSSYNEQFF